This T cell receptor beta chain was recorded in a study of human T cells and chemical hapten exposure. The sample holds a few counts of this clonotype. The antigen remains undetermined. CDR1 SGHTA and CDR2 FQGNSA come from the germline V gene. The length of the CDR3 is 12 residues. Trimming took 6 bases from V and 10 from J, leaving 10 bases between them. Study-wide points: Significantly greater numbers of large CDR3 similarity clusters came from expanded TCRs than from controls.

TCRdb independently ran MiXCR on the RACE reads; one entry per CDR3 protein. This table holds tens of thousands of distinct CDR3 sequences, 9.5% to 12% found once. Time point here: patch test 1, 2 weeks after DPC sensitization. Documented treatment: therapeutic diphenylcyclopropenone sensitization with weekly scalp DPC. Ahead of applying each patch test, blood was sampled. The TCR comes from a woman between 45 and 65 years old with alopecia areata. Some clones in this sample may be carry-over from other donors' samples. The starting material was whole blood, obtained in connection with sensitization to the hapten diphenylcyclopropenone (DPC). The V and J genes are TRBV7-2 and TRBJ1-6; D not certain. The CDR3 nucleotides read TGTGCCAGCAGTTTTCTTCAATCACCCCTCCACTTT. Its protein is CASSFLQSPLHF. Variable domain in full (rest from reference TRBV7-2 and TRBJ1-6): GAGVSQSPSNKVTEKGKDVELRCDPISGHTALYWYRQSLGQGLEFLIYFQGNSAPDKSGLPSDRFSAERTGGSVSTLTIQRTQQEDSAVYLCASSFLQSPLHFGNGTRLTVT.